A single sample is the source of the 16 T cell receptor beta chains below, sequenced in a study of blood T cell repertoires in COVID-19. Clones were read by immunoSEQ multiplex PCR, and TCRdb kept only the in-frame ones, dropping some. The sample carries roughly 59,000 clones, about 86% recorded once. Specimen: peripheral blood. These receptors all stem from a human donor in a cohort sampled during active COVID-19.

The V call is TRBV28, the J call TRBJ1-4; unclear D gene. Trimming left V 3 bases short and J 8 bases short, with 13 bases between. Germline V gives CDR1 MDHEN, CDR2 SYDVKM. This CDR3 comprises 14 residues. The CDR3 spells CASSLSQVREKLFF. The CDR3 DNA reads as TGTGCCAGCAGTTTGAGTCAGGTCAGGGAAAAACTGTTTTTT.

The chain employs TRBV5-1 and TRBJ1-1; no reliable D call. The V end was cut by 3 bases, the J end by 1 base, with 7 bases between. CDR1 and CDR2 from the germline V gene are SGHRS and YFSETQ. The CDR3 totals 13 residues. CDR3 nucleotides: TGCGCCAGCAGCTCACAGACGAACACTGAAGCTTTCTTT. Translating it yields CASSSQTNTEAFF. The entire variable domain, with the rest obtained from reference TRBV5-1 and TRBJ1-1, is as follows: KAGVTQTPRYLIKTRGQQVTLSCSPISGHRSVSWYQQTPGQGLQFLFEYFSETQRNKGNFPGRFSGRQFSNSRSEMNVSTLELGDSALYLCASSSQTNTEAFFGQGTRLTVV.

The chain combines TRBV3-1 (or the pseudogene TRBV3-2) with TRBJ2-7; 7 nucleotides align to TRBD1. The ends lost 0 bases at V and 0 bases at J; junction bases unmatched: 8. From germline, CDR1 is LGHDT and CDR2 YNNKEL (reference sequence). This CDR3 contains 17 residues. This chain's CDR3 is CASSQEFGQAYSYEQYF. The CDR3 nucleotides are TGTGCCAGCAGCCAAGAATTTGGACAGGCTTACTCCTACGAGCAGTACTTC.

The chain joins TRBV6-4 to TRBJ1-6; no clear D. The germline CDR1 and CDR2 sequences are MRHNA and SNTAGT. The V end lost 0 bases, the J end lost 14 bases, and 8 bases lay between the germline ends. CDR3 length: 12 residues. CDR3 coding DNA: TGTGCCAGCAGTGACTCTTCAAAAACCCTCCACTTT. Translation: CASSDSSKTLHF.

V usage is TRBV4-1 and J usage is TRBJ2-3, with 9 bases matching TRBD1. Germline V gene lookup returns CDR1 MGHRA and CDR2 YSYEKL. V was pared by 4 bases and J by 6 bases, with 5 bases of the junction left unmatched. The CDR3 sequence is 14 residues long. CDR3 sequence reads: CASSPGTGWDTQYF. CDR3 sequence (DNA): TGCGCCAGCAGCCCAGGGACAGGGTGGGATACGCAGTATTTT.

This clone showed up just a few times. The chain joins TRBV7-9 to TRBJ2-7, with TRBD2 identical over 11 bases. The germline gives CDR1 SEHNR, CDR2 FQNEAQ (reference sequence). J lost 3 bases, V lost 4 bases, and 5 bases had no gene match. This CDR3 has 15 residues. The CDR3 DNA is TGTGCCAGCAGCTCTCGGACTAGCGGGTTCTACGAGCAGTACTTC. Its protein product is CASSSRTSGFYEQYF.

The V call is TRBV18, the J call TRBJ1-6, with D possibly TRBD1 on 6 matching bases. Per the germline V gene, CDR1 is KGHSH and CDR2 is LQKENI. The CDR3 is 17 residues long. Trimming shortened V by 2 bases and J by 10 bases, and 21 bases separated the two germline ends. The CDR3 spells CASSPISIGGGSSPLHF. CDR3 in DNA: TGTGCCAGCTCACCAATAAGTATTGGGGGCGGTAGCTCACCCCTCCACTTT.

This chain connects TRBV6-6 to TRBJ1-5; TRBD1 matches at 10 bases. CDR3 length equals 14 residues. Germline V gene lookup returns CDR1 MNHNY and CDR2 SVGAGI (reference sequence). With 4 bases clipped from V and 6 bases from J, the junction kept 3 bases outside the gene matches. This chain's CDR3 is CASSSGQGVQPQHF. The CDR3 DNA reads as TGTGCCAGCAGTTCCGGACAGGGGGTTCAGCCCCAGCATTTT.

The chain carries TRBV19 and TRBJ1-1; 7 positions match TRBD1. Trimming cost V 5 bases and J 5 bases; bases outside gene matches: 11. Per germline, CDR1 LNHDA and CDR2 SQIVND (reference sequence). The CDR3 consists of 15 residues. The CDR3 is CASSVLLEGATEAFF. CDR3 sequence (DNA): TGTGCCAGTAGTGTTCTCCTTGAGGGGGCTACTGAAGCTTTCTTT.

The chain is built from TRBV5-1 and TRBJ2-1, with TRBD2 matching over 9 bases. There are 17 residues in the CDR3. Trimming took 4 bases from V and 6 from J; bases not matched to a gene: 14. Germline CDR1 is SGHRS and CDR2 is YFSETQ. CDR3 coding DNA: TGCGCCAGCAGCCCTCCCGGCGCGGGAGGGCCAGTCAATGAGCAGTTCTTC. Amino acid sequence: CASSPPGAGGPVNEQFF.

The genes are TRBV24-1 and TRBJ2-2, with D possibly being TRBD1 (5 bases). V gave up 9 bases and J gave up 2 bases, with 9 bases separating them. The CDR3 has 13 amino acids. Germline assignment: CDR1 KGHDR and CDR2 SFDVKD. The CDR3 region is CATLDTNTGELFF. As DNA, the CDR3 is TGTGCCACCCTGGACACTAACACCGGGGAGCTGTTTTTT.

The J gene is TRBJ2-2, the V gene TRBV6-5; 11 bases agree with TRBD1. This CDR3 has 15 amino acids. The V gene's germline CDR1 is MNHEY and CDR2 SVGAGI. The junction had 0 bases not matched to a gene; V was cut back by 2 bases and J by 4 bases. The CDR3 DNA reads as TGTGCCAGCAGTTACGGACAGGGGGCCACCGGGGAGCTGTTTTTT. Translation gives CASSYGQGATGELFF.

The chain combines TRBV6-5 with TRBJ1-2; D uncertain. V lost 6 bases and J 8 bases, leaving 16 bases between the germline ends. This CDR3 has 13 amino acids. Per germline, CDR1 MNHEY and CDR2 SVGAGI. The CDR3 sequence: CASSPDTTRGYTF. The CDR3 bases are TGTGCCAGCAGCCCCGATACAACGAGGGGCTACACCTTC.

The chain employs TRBV15 and TRBJ2-3, with 8 bases aligning to TRBD2. Germline assignment: CDR1 LNHNV and CDR2 YYDKDF (reference sequence). The CDR3 consists of 14 residues. V was clipped by 4 bases and J by 9 bases; unmatched bases: 9. As DNA, the CDR3 is TGTGCCACCAGCAAGTCGGGGGGGATTCGAACGCAGTATTTT. It translates to CATSKSGGIRTQYF.

The chain joins TRBV18 to TRBJ2-1; possibly TRBD2 for D (6 bases). V was cut by 3 bases and J by 0 bases, with 6 bases left in between. The germline V gene encodes CDR1 KGHSH and CDR2 LQKENI. The CDR3 is 14 residues long. CDR3 region: CASSPGGSYNEQFF. Written as DNA, the CDR3 is TGTGCCAGCTCACCGGGGGGCTCCTACAATGAGCAGTTCTTC.

This clone was recorded once. The J gene is TRBJ2-5, the V gene TRBV11-1, with TRBD1 identical over 8 bases. Germline V gene sequence: CDR1 SGHAT, CDR2 FQDESV (reference sequence). J lost 5 bases, V lost 5 bases, and 10 bases had no gene match. The CDR3 extends over 15 amino acids. The CDR3 region has the DNA TGTGCCAGCAGCAGAGGACAGGGCCGCTACGAGACCCAGTACTTC. Protein: CASSRGQGRYETQYF.